The 21 T cell receptor beta chains in this list originate from one sample, sequenced in a study of blood T cells in healthy people across ages (dated by TCRdb to 2015 to 2017). Library construction relied on 5' RACE. The sample was run on an Illumina HiSeq 2500. A second PCR of roughly 7 to 12 cycles was run with a J-beta primer mix and a sample-barcoded 5' primer. Through fastp at Q25 and MiXCR, TCRdb rebuilt clones from the public reads, retaining in-frame beta chains. Duplicate CDR3 protein sequences are folded into a single record with the most common DNA and genes. The sample includes under 2,000,000 distinct CDR3 sequences, with just under 50% observed a single time. Less than 2.5% of the sample is in the top ten clones. The specimen was blood. The source of these receptors is a middle-aged woman in good health.

This chain joins TRBV27 and TRBJ1-5; TRBD1 matches at 8 bases. Germline lookup yields CDR1 MNHEY and CDR2 SMNVEV (reference sequence). This CDR3 has 13 residues. V shed 6 bases, J shed 9 bases, and the junction held 7 bases outside the gene matches. CDR3 protein: CASSGTGGGPQHF. The CDR3, as DNA: TGTGCCAGCAGCGGGACAGGCGGTGGGCCCCAGCATTTT.

This sequence joins TRBV4-3 and TRBJ2-1, with no clear D. CDR3 length: 13 amino acids. CDR1 is LGHNA, CDR2 YSLEER, per germline. Between the trimmed V and J ends, which lost 6 bases and 10 bases, there was a span of 16 bases. CDR3 in amino acids: CASSPFFQDEQFF. For the CDR3, the DNA is TGCGCCAGCAGTCCCTTTTTTCAGGACGAGCAGTTCTTC.

V usage is TRBV6-6 and J usage is TRBJ2-3; D ambiguous. Germline CDR1 and CDR2: MNHNY and SVGAGI (reference sequence). The V end was cut by 7 bases, the J end by 2 bases, with 10 bases between. This CDR3 has 13 residues. The CDR3 DNA reads as TGTGCCAGCACTGTCGAATACACAGATACGCAGTATTTT. It encodes CASTVEYTDTQYF.

Here the CDR3 reads CASSMRSGYEQYF. As DNA, the CDR3 is TGTGCCAGCAGCATGAGGTCGGGTTACGAGCAGTACTTC. This rearrangement joins TRBV7-9 to TRBJ2-7; no clear D. The CDR3 is 13 residues long. CDR1 and CDR2 (germline): SEHNR, FQNEAQ (reference sequence). Trimming took 5 bases from V and 4 from J, leaving 12 bases between them.

This chain uses TRBV5-6 with TRBJ1-2, with 7 bases identical to TRBD1. Germline CDR1 reads SGHDT; CDR2 reads YYEEEE. The CDR3 is 14 amino acids. The V gene end was trimmed by 6 bases and the J gene end by 4 bases; junction bases not matched to a gene: 9. As DNA, the CDR3 is TGTGCCAGCACCCGGGGACAGTTCGGCTATGGCTACACCTTC. It encodes CASTRGQFGYGYTF.

The chain is built from TRBV20-1 and TRBJ2-3, with 13 bases that match TRBD2. The CDR3 runs 18 residues. Germline loops: CDR1 DFQATT, CDR2 SNEGSKA (reference sequence). V gave up 0 bases and J gave up 5 bases; unmatched junction bases: 11. The CDR3, as DNA: TGCAGTGCTAGAGATATGGCACTAGCGGGGGGGCATCAAGATACGCAGTATTTT. It codes for CSARDMALAGGHQDTQYF.

This clonotype was observed a few times. The chain has TRBV4-3 and TRBJ2-7, with a tentative D call TRBD1 (5 bases). CDR1 and CDR2 from the germline V gene are LGHNA and YSLEER. This CDR3 is 16 amino acids long. V lost 0 bases and J 0 bases, leaving 12 bases between the germline ends. In DNA form, the CDR3 reads TGCGCCAGCAGCCAAGATTATACGGACACCTCCTACGAGCAGTACTTC. Amino acids: CASSQDYTDTSYEQYF.

This clonotype was seen more than once but under ten times. Here the CDR3 reads CASSPMTSGSTDTQYF. Written as DNA, the CDR3 is TGCGCCAGCAGCCCAATGACTAGCGGAAGCACAGATACGCAGTATTTT. The chain employs TRBV4-3 and TRBJ2-3; 9 bases match TRBD2. The ends lost 4 bases at V and 0 bases at J; junction bases unmatched: 5. The V gene's germline CDR1 is LGHNA and CDR2 YSLEER. The CDR3 has 16 residues.

This clonotype was seen a single time. The chain uses TRBV4-2 and TRBJ2-1; D uncertain. The J call may be mistaken, given a closer DNA end match to TRBJ2-7. The CDR3 spans 16 residues. The germline V gene has CDR1 LGHNA and CDR2 YNFKEQ. This CDR3 reads CASSPASPSSYNEQYF. CDR3 nucleotide sequence: TGTGCCAGCAGCCCGGCCAGCCCAAGCTCCTACAATGAGCAGTACTTC.

The chain employs TRBV12-5 and TRBJ2-7; D ambiguous. The CDR3 sequence is 12 residues long. Trimming cost V 5 bases and J 10 bases, with 15 bases left between them. Germline-derived CDR1 and CDR2 are LGHNT and FRNRAP. CDR3 sequence reads: CASGQSEMIQYF. The CDR3 nucleotides read TGTGCTAGTGGTCAAAGTGAGATGATCCAGTACTTC.

The chain is built from TRBV4-3 and TRBJ2-6; no reliable D call. This CDR3 comprises 15 residues. Germline CDR1 is LGHNA and CDR2 is YSLEER. V lost 4 bases and J lost 4, with 11 bases in between. The CDR3 DNA is TGCGCCAGCAGCCCCGGTCGATTCGGGGCCAACGTCCTGACTTTC. Its translation: CASSPGRFGANVLTF.

CDR3 bases: TGTGCCAGCAGCCTTCTAGGGACTAGCGGGACCAATGAGCAGTTCTTC. Residues: CASSLLGTSGTNEQFF. The chain employs TRBV14 and TRBJ2-1; 13 bases match TRBD2. CDR1 SGHDN and CDR2 FVKESK come from the germline V gene. V was pared by 4 bases and J by 6 bases, with 6 bases of the junction left unmatched. The CDR3 is made up of 16 amino acids.

The chain uses TRBV2 and TRBJ2-7; 8 nucleotides match TRBD2. Germline CDR1 reads SNHLY; CDR2 reads FYNNEI. J was trimmed by 3 bases and V by 7 bases; bases with no gene match: 8. The CDR3 loop spans 14 amino acids. In nucleotides, the CDR3 is TGTGCCAGCAAGTACCGTCTAGCGGGCTACGAGCAGTACTTC. This encodes CASKYRLAGYEQYF.

About this clonotype: Germline and junction disagree at one end, which may indicate a read error. V usage is TRBV6-5 and J usage is TRBJ2-7; D gene unclear. The CDR3 sequence is 14 residues long. CDR1 and CDR2 (germline): MNHEY, SVGAGI. CDR3 protein: CACRRDIPQGEQYF. Written as DNA, the CDR3 is TGTGCCTGCAGGCGAGACATTCCCCAAGGCGAGCAGTACTTC.

The rearrangement links TRBV20-1 to TRBJ2-5; 14 bases map to TRBD2. V lost 4 bases to trimming and J lost 12 bases; unmatched junction nucleotides: 4. The germline CDR1 and CDR2 sequences are DFQATT and SNEGSKA (reference sequence). The CDR3 extends over 12 amino acids. For the CDR3, the DNA is TGCAGTGCTAAGACTAGCGGGGGGGACGAGTACTTC. Translating gives CSAKTSGGDEYF.

This chain links TRBV28 with TRBJ2-3, with D possibly matching TRBD2 (5 bases). Trimming shortened V by 4 bases and J by 4 bases, and 18 bases separated the two germline ends. The germline CDR1 and CDR2 sequences are MDHEN and SYDVKM. There are 16 residues in the CDR3. The chain's CDR3 is CASSSQLGSSADTQYF. The CDR3 DNA reads as TGTGCCAGCAGTTCCCAACTAGGAAGTAGTGCAGATACGCAGTATTTT.

V is TRBV25-1 and J is TRBJ1-1; D not resolved. CDR3 length: 11 amino acids. Trimming took 3 bases from V and 3 from J, leaving 2 bases between them. Germline CDR1 is MGHDK and CDR2 is SYGVNS. This CDR3 is CASSDDTEAFF. DNA of the CDR3: TGTGCCAGCAGTGATGACACTGAAGCTTTCTTT.

This sequence joins TRBV7-8 and TRBJ2-5, with 11 nucleotides matching TRBD2. CDR1 is SGHVS, CDR2 FQNEAQ, per germline. The CDR3 is 15 residues long. J was trimmed by 11 bases and V by 5 bases; bases with no gene match: 13. The CDR3: CASSPEGTSGAAQYF. The CDR3 region has the DNA TGTGCCAGCAGCCCGGAAGGGACTAGCGGAGCAGCTCAGTACTTC. Supplemented by reference TRBV7-8 and TRBJ2-5, the full variable domain reads GAGVSQSPRYKVAKRGQDVALRCDPISGHVSLFWYQQALGQGPEFLTYFQNEAQLDKSGLPSDRFFAERPEGSVSTLKIQRTQQEDSAVYLCASSPEGTSGAAQYFGPGTRLLVL.

Regarding this clonotype: One end of the junction does not line up with germline, which may come from a read error. The V and J genes are TRBV7-9 and TRBJ2-5; D gene ambiguous. Germline V gene data show CDR1 as SEHNR and CDR2 as FQNEAQ (reference sequence). The CDR3 has 15 residues. The CDR3 region is CASSLASVRRETRYF. The CDR3 nucleotides are TGTGCCAGCAGCTTAGCGTCGGTCCGTCGCGAGACCCGGTACTTC.

The gene calls are TRBV28 and TRBJ2-1, with D possibly called TRBD1 or TRBD2 (5 bases each). Trimming stripped 4 bases from V and 14 bases from J, with 12 bases between. CDR1 and CDR2 from the germline V gene are MDHEN and SYDVKM. The CDR3 spans 11 residues. CDR3 nucleotide sequence: TGTGCCAGCAGTTCGCCGGGACGGGAGTTCTTC. Its protein product is CASSSPGREFF.

The chain employs TRBV28 and TRBJ1-1; 7 bases are a match to TRBD1. After removal of 5 bases from V and 0 bases from J, the junction contained 6 bases not matched to a gene. In germline, CDR1 is MDHEN, CDR2 SYDVKM. CDR3 length: 15 residues. CDR3 in DNA: TGTGCCAGCAGTACCCCGGGACAGATGAACACTGAAGCTTTCTTT. Its protein is CASSTPGQMNTEAFF.